This T cell receptor (beta chain) was profiled in a study of blood T cells in healthy people across ages. Study-wide results and limits: Among T cells, TCR beta diversity per million cells dropped roughly linearly as age rose.

Combining a sample-barcoded 5' primer with a J-beta primer mix, a second PCR ran for roughly 7 to 11 cycles. Each cDNA was tagged by a template-switch adaptor containing 12 random nucleotides. TCRdb ran MiXCR on the 5' RACE reads and lists one entry per CDR3 protein. The table lists hundreds of thousands of distinct CDR3 sequences, about 48% of them singletons. V dropped 4 bases and J dropped 2; count of bases not matched to a gene: 8. This CDR3 spans 15 amino acids. Germline-derived CDR1 and CDR2 are MNHEY and SVGEGT. This clonotype was detected ten times or more. Its target is unknown. Donors ranged from roughly 6 to 90 years old and were healthy Caucasians in Russia. Total RNA, at least 5.5 micrograms per sample, came from PBMCs.

The sequence came from a young man in good health. Material for sequencing was blood. The chain combines TRBV6-2 or TRBV6-3 with TRBJ2-7; 7 bases match TRBD1. The CDR3 here is CASSSGPTGPYEQYF. CDR3 sequence (DNA): TGTGCCAGCAGTTCCGGGCCGACAGGGCCCTACGAGCAGTACTTC.